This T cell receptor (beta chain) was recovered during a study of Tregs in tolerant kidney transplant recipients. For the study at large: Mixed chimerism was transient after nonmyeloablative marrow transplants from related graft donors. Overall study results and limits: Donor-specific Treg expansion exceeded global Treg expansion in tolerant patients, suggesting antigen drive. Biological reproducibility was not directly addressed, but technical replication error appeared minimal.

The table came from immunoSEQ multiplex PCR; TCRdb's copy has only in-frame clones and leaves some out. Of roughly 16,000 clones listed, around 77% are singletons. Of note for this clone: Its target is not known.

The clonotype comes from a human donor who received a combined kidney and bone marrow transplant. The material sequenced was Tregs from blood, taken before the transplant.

CDR3 sequence (DNA): TGTGCCAGCAGCTTCAGGGGGCGGACTGAAGCTTTCTTT. It codes for CASSFRGRTEAFF. The genes are TRBV7-2 and TRBJ1-1; 8 bases are shared with TRBD1. The CDR3 sequence is 13 residues long. Germline CDR1 and CDR2: SGHTA and FQGNSA. The V segment lost 3 bases and the J segment 5 bases; nucleotides outside the gene matches: 2.